This TCR beta chain stems from a study of CXCR3-negative and CXCR3-positive naive CD8 T cells (dated by TCRdb to the late 2010s). As for the study more broadly: In total, 130 million to 150 million TRB reads were obtained, or roughly 1.5 +/- 0.3 million reads per library. Data from 11 donors, pooled across two independent experiments, went into the diversity and physicochemical repertoire analyses. TRBV-TRBJ cluster analysis included naive subsets from 5 or 6 donors and memory cells from 3 donors.

With regard to this clonotype: Its cognate antigen has yet to be identified.

TCRdb names NextSeq 550 as the instrument used. The Human TCR Profiling Kit (MiLaboratory) was used to prepare UMI-labeled 5' RACE TRB cDNA libraries. The full amount of extracted RNA was used for cDNA synthesis, and the full amount of resulting cDNA was used for PCR amplification. Libraries were prepared in parallel with an identical number of PCR cycles. Per the original workflow: About 50,000 +/- 10,000 unique UMI-labeled TRB cDNA molecules per library were extracted with MIGEC and MiXCR, with at least two reads per UMI required. Each library averaged around 40,000 +/- 10,000 functional in-frame TRB CDR3 nucleotide clonotypes without stop codons. Diversity metrics, including normalized Shannon-Wiener and Chao1, were computed in VDJtools after downsampling to 5000 UMI-labeled TRB molecules per sample. VDJtools was used to calculate clonotype-size-weighted physicochemical properties of the central five CDR3 residues, namely interaction energy, strength, volume and Kidera factor 4. The reads underwent TCRdb reprocessing, giving one record for each CDR3 protein sequence and no DNA. It is TCRdb's table, rather than the study itself, that gives the V and J calls and clone size. This sample's clone table shows about 120,000 distinct CDR3 sequences. Around 0.36% of the sample is taken by the ten largest.

What the authors observed across the whole study: Surface CD5, linked to self-reactivity in mice, was comparable between naive subsets; TCR interaction strength was therefore also inferred from TRB CDR3 physicochemical properties. Compared with CXCR3-negative naive cells, CXCR3-positive naive cells had TRB CDR3s with higher hydrophobicity (lower Kidera factor 4), lower energy, and higher strength and volume indices. Freshly isolated PBMCs were used for most assays because CXCR3 expression went down partially after cryopreservation. Repertoire diversity was comparably high in both naive subsets but much lower in memory CD8+ T cells. TRBV-TRBJ usage was similar between naive CXCR3-negative and CXCR3-positive cells from the same donor, while memory cells showed distinct patterns.

Each CD8+ T cell subset was flow-sorted in triplicate, and 300,000 to 350,000 cells per subset were placed directly into RLT lysis buffer. Naive CD8+ T cells were defined stringently as CD45RO-CCR7+CD27+CD95- to exclude memory contaminants. Peripheral blood mononuclear cells were isolated from buffy coats by standard density gradient centrifugation. A FACSAria III was used to flow-sort naive CXCR3-negative and CXCR3-positive CD8+ T cells. Total RNA was extracted from sorted cells using an RNeasy Mini Kit. The CDR3 goes from the cysteine to the phenylalanine over 13 residues. DNA for this receptor is not on file.

The sequence joins TRBV12-3 or TRBV12-4 to TRBJ1-2; TCRdb calls TRBD1, which cannot be checked without DNA. This TCR was sampled from a human donor in good health. Some clones in this sample may be carry-over from other donors' samples. Sequenced sample: naive CXCR3+ CD8+ T cells from blood. The label giving this sample's cell subset or site can be read as: CD45RO-CCR7+CD27+CD95- naive CD8+ T cells expressing CXCR3 (TNR3+). The CDR3: CASSFLQGSGYTF.